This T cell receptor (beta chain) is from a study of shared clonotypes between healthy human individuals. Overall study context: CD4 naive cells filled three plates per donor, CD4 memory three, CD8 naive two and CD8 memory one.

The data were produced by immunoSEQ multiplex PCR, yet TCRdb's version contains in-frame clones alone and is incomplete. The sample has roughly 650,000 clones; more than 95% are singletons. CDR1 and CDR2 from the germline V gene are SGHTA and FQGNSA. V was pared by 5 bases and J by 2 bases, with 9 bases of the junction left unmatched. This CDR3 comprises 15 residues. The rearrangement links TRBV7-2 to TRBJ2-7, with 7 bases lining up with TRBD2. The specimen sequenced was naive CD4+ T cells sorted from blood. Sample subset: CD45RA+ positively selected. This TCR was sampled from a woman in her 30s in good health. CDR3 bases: TGTGCCAGCAGCCCGTTTAGCGGGCGTACCTACGAGCAGTACTTC. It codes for CASSPFSGRTYEQYF. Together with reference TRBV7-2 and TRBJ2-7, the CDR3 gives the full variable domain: GAGVSQSPSNKVTEKGKDVELRCDPISGHTALYWYRQSLGQGLEFLIYFQGNSAPDKSGLPSDRFSAERTGGSVSTLTIQRTQQEDSAVYLCASSPFSGRTYEQYFGPGTRLTVT.